Each of the 19 T cell receptor beta chains below was sequenced from the same sample in a study of CXCR3-negative and CXCR3-positive naive CD8 T cells. It was by 5' RACE with UMI labels that the TRB cDNA libraries were prepared. From the 5' RACE reads, TCRdb lists one entry per CDR3 protein and no DNA. Here the sample table reports approximately 88,000 distinct CDR3 sequences. Sequencing was carried out using naive CXCR3- CD8+ T cells from blood. Stated subset: CD45RO-CCR7+CD27+CD95- naive CD8+ T cells lacking CXCR3 (TNR3-). The receptors originated from a human donor in good health. Some clones in this sample may be carry-over from other donors' samples.

The V and J genes are TRBV12-5 and TRBJ2-7; TCRdb calls TRBD2, which cannot be checked without DNA. CDR1 and CDR2 (germline): LGHNT, FRNRAP. The CDR3 is made up of 12 amino acids. The CDR3 region is CASGLAGVEQYF.

The V gene is TRBV28, the J gene TRBJ2-7. Germline CDR1 reads MDHEN; CDR2 reads SYDVKM. The CDR3 covers 12 residues. The CDR3 protein is CASSLSTIKQYF.

V is TRBV19 and J is TRBJ2-2; TCRdb reports TRBD1, a call that lacks DNA to check it against. In germline, CDR1 is LNHDA, CDR2 SQIVND (reference sequence). The CDR3 consists of 15 residues. CDR3 in amino acids: CASRPGSPNTGELFF.

V and J are TRBV19 and TRBJ2-1; TCRdb proposes TRBD1, but this gene call is untestable without DNA. The CDR3 contains 16 residues. The germline V gene encodes CDR1 LNHDA and CDR2 SQIVND (reference sequence). CDR3 protein: CATDSPGQEGYNEQFF.

The chain links TRBV29-1 to TRBJ2-1. The CDR3 contains 12 residues. In germline, CDR1 is SQVTM, CDR2 ANQGSEA. The CDR3 loop reads CSVVGINNEQFF.

The chain uses TRBV7-9 and TRBJ2-3; TCRdb gives TRBD1 as the D gene, but with no DNA this cannot be confirmed. Per germline, CDR1 SEHNR and CDR2 FQNEAQ (reference sequence). CDR3 length: 14 residues. CDR3 region: CASSPTGDTDTQYF.

The CDR3 here is CSVDSGDTQYF. The J gene is TRBJ2-3, the V gene TRBV29-1. Germline V gives CDR1 SQVTM, CDR2 ANQGSEA. This CDR3 contains 11 residues.

V usage is TRBV5-1 and J usage is TRBJ2-1. In germline, CDR1 is SGHRS, CDR2 YFSETQ. The CDR3 has 15 amino acids. The CDR3 protein is CASSLVQADYNEQFF.

The genes are TRBV20-1 and TRBJ2-1; the TCRdb D gene call, TRBD1, has no DNA to confirm it. The length of the CDR3 is 14 residues. Germline values: CDR1 DFQATT, CDR2 SNEGSKA (reference sequence). The CDR3 protein is CSAGGKPLPGEQFF.

The chain combines TRBV6-5 with TRBJ2-7; TCRdb designates TRBD1, a call that cannot be tested without DNA. CDR3 length: 12 residues. Germline CDR1 is MNHEY and CDR2 is SVGAGI. The CDR3 spells CASSYGGHEQYF.

This rearrangement joins TRBV7-9 to TRBJ2-2; TCRdb's D call, TRBD1, is unchecked because there is no DNA. The V gene's germline CDR1 is SEHNR and CDR2 FQNEAQ (reference sequence). This CDR3 has 14 residues. The chain's CDR3 is CASSHPVGTGELFF.

The chain uses TRBV5-1 and TRBJ2-3; TCRdb picks TRBD1, but there is no DNA to check that call. This CDR3 spans 16 amino acids. The germline gives CDR1 SGHRS, CDR2 YFSETQ. CDR3 sequence reads: CASSSPGHRNTDTQYF.

The V and J genes are TRBV29-1 and TRBJ2-5; TCRdb's D call, TRBD2, is unchecked because there is no DNA. The CDR3 sequence is 16 residues long. Germline V gene sequence: CDR1 SQVTM, CDR2 ANQGSEA. The CDR3 protein is CSVVGPRGLAGETQYF.

The chain employs TRBV12-3 or TRBV12-4 and TRBJ1-2; the D call of TRBD1 rests on TCRdb alone, since no DNA is present to check it. The CDR3 runs 16 residues. The CDR3 reads CASSSPDRLVNYGYTF.

This chain connects TRBV20-1 to TRBJ2-5; as DNA is missing, the TRBD2 call by TCRdb cannot be tested. Per germline, CDR1 DFQATT and CDR2 SNEGSKA (reference sequence). The CDR3 runs to 14 residues. CDR3: CSARPSGSGETQYF.

This chain's CDR3 is CASSLALAENYYEQYF. The chain uses TRBV7-8 and TRBJ2-7. This CDR3 is built from 16 residues. CDR1 and CDR2 (germline): SGHVS, FQNEAQ.

The V and J genes are TRBV6-2 or TRBV6-3 and TRBJ2-7; TCRdb selects TRBD1, and the lack of DNA leaves this call unchecked. This CDR3 is built from 15 residues. Germline V gene sequence: CDR1 MNHEY, CDR2 SVGEGT. CDR3 region: CASTTGAGHSYEQYF.

The rearrangement uses TRBV7-6 and TRBJ2-1; TCRdb outputs TRBD1, but without DNA this stays unchecked. CDR3 size: 14 residues. Germline assignment: CDR1 SGHVS and CDR2 FNYEAQ. The CDR3 sequence is CASSLGTVYNEQFF.

The chain recombines TRBV23-1 with TRBJ2-7; lacking DNA, the TRBD2 call made by TCRdb goes unchecked. TRBV23-1 qualifies as an ORF whose function is uncertain. This CDR3 comprises 13 residues. The CDR3: CGKNRKEGYEQYF.